Listed here are 30 T cell receptor beta chains from one sample, sequenced in a study of PD-L1 blockade in urothelial cancer. Described time point: pretreatment peripheral blood. Here immunoSEQ multiplex PCR was the method, and the copy in TCRdb shows in-frame clones only, minus some. The data hold about 63,000 clones, with approximately 80% observed a single time. Sample: PBMCs, taken around atezolizumab (anti-PD-L1) treatment. The receptors were sampled from a man in his sixties or seventies with urothelial cancer.

This rearrangement joins TRBV2 to TRBJ2-5; TRBD2 agrees at 9 bases. Losses at the gene ends were 3 bases for V and 2 bases for J; bases not matched to a gene: 4. The CDR3 runs to 15 residues. Germline V gene data show CDR1 as SNHLY and CDR2 as FYNNEI. CDR3 in amino acids: CASSDGLAGQETQYF. CDR3 DNA sequence: TGTGCCAGCAGTGATGGGCTAGCGGGACAAGAGACCCAGTACTTC.

The rearrangement uses TRBV11-2 and TRBJ2-1, with a possible D match to TRBD2 (6 bases). Trimming cost V 2 bases and J 1 base, with 12 bases left between them. From germline, CDR1 is SGHAT and CDR2 FQNNGV. The CDR3 contains 16 residues. DNA for the CDR3: TGTGCCAGCAGCTTATCGGGAGAGGCATCCTACAATGAGCAGTTCTTC. It yields the protein CASSLSGEASYNEQFF.

This chain connects TRBV7-9 to TRBJ1-2; no reliable D call. The germline V and J ends were trimmed by 2 bases and 4 bases, with 17 bases remaining between them. CDR3 length: 16 residues. Germline V gene lookup returns CDR1 SEHNR and CDR2 FQNEAQ (reference sequence). The CDR3 reads CASSLTHARAGYGYTF. In DNA form, the CDR3 reads TGTGCCAGCAGCTTAACTCATGCTCGGGCGGGCTATGGCTACACCTTC.

This clone was observed a handful of times. The J gene is TRBJ1-3, the V gene TRBV5-1; tentatively, D is TRBD1 (5 bases). The V end was cut by 2 bases, the J end by 5 bases, with 8 bases between. The CDR3 covers 13 residues. Germline CDR1 reads SGHRS; CDR2 reads YFSETQ. The CDR3: CASSFEDRNTIYF. The CDR3 DNA reads as TGCGCCAGCAGCTTCGAGGACAGAAACACCATATATTTT.

V usage is TRBV5-1 and J usage is TRBJ2-7, with 10 bases lining up with TRBD2. V was clipped by 4 bases and J by 6 bases; unmatched bases: 7. Germline loops: CDR1 SGHRS, CDR2 YFSETQ. The CDR3 length is 14 residues. The CDR3 DNA follows: TGCGCCAGCAGCCAAACTAGCGGGATTCGCGAGCAGTACTTC. It encodes CASSQTSGIREQYF.

The rearrangement links TRBV19 to TRBJ2-3; 8 bases fit TRBD1. Unmatched junction bases numbered 2, after V lost 3 bases and J lost 0 bases. Germline V lookup: CDR1 LNHDA, CDR2 SQIVND (reference sequence). The CDR3 is 15 residues long. The CDR3 sequence is CASSMDRESTDTQYF. The CDR3 DNA is TGTGCCAGTAGTATGGACAGGGAAAGCACAGATACGCAGTATTTT.

This clone was counted a few times. This chain connects TRBV4-2 to TRBJ2-1; TRBD2 aligns across 13 bases. This CDR3 is built from 17 residues. V lost 4 bases and J lost 5; bases outside the gene matches: 8. Germline V lookup: CDR1 LGHNA, CDR2 YNFKEQ. Here the CDR3 reads CASSPTLAGGINNEQFF. DNA of the CDR3: TGTGCCAGCAGCCCGACACTAGCGGGAGGGATTAACAATGAGCAGTTCTTC.

CDR3 amino acids: CASSQDGLAGGGGAYEQYF. The CDR3 DNA reads TGTGCCAGCAGCCAAGATGGGCTAGCGGGAGGCGGAGGAGCCTACGAGCAGTACTTC. This chain connects TRBV4-2 to TRBJ2-7; 11 nucleotides align to TRBD2. Germline CDR1 and CDR2: LGHNA and YNFKEQ. The CDR3 is 19 residues long. V lost 0 bases to trimming and J lost 2 bases; unmatched junction nucleotides: 12.

The CDR3 DNA reads TGTGCCAGCAGCTCCTCTCCGAACACTGAAGCTTTCTTT. Protein: CASSSSPNTEAFF. V and J are TRBV11-2 and TRBJ1-1; no firm D call. Germline V gene lookup returns CDR1 SGHAT and CDR2 FQNNGV. This CDR3 has 13 residues. V was clipped by 4 bases and J by 1 base, with 7 bases between them.

The chain is built from TRBV11-2 and TRBJ2-5; tentatively, D is TRBD2 (7 bases). V was shortened by 4 bases and J by 5 bases, with 14 bases between the two germline ends. CDR1 SGHAT and CDR2 FQNNGV come from the germline V gene. CDR3 length: 14 amino acids. This CDR3 is CASSSLGGGETQYF. Here the CDR3 DNA reads TGTGCCAGCAGCTCGTTAGGGGGAGGGGAGACCCAGTACTTC.

The chain combines TRBV27 with TRBJ2-2; D gene ambiguous. The CDR3 has 14 residues. V was cut by 4 bases and J by 0 bases, with 6 bases left in between. Germline values: CDR1 MNHEY, CDR2 SMNVEV (reference sequence). The CDR3 reads CASSSLSNTGELFF. In nucleotides, the CDR3 is TGTGCCAGCAGTTCCCTCTCGAACACCGGGGAGCTGTTTTTT.

J is TRBJ1-1 and V is TRBV4-1; maybe TRBD1 (5 bases). This CDR3 has 16 amino acids. Germline CDR1 MGHRA, CDR2 YSYEKL. Trimming removed 1 base from V and 1 base from J, with 13 bases in between. DNA for the CDR3: TGCGCCAGCAGCCAAGGGCGGGGCAGGGAGAACACTGAAGCTTTCTTT. It encodes CASSQGRGRENTEAFF.

The chain joins TRBV6-5 to TRBJ2-7, with 7 bases identical to TRBD1. CDR1 is MNHEY and CDR2 is SVGAGI in the germline V gene. This CDR3 region has 14 residues. V was clipped by 0 bases and J by 6 bases; unmatched bases: 5. The CDR3 region has the DNA TGTGCCAGCAGTTACTCGACAGGGCAAGGCGAGCAGTACTTC. Amino acids: CASSYSTGQGEQYF.

This clone was counted many times. CDR3 residues: CASSSMRGEQFF. In DNA form, the CDR3 reads TGTGCCAGCAGTTCCATGCGGGGGGAGCAGTTCTTC. The rearrangement links TRBV27 to TRBJ2-1; 7 bases map to TRBD2. The CDR3 is 12 amino acids. Trimming removed 4 bases from V and 10 bases from J; junction bases left unmatched: 4. From germline, CDR1 is MNHEY and CDR2 SMNVEV (reference sequence).

This chain's CDR3 is CASSLWTSGSVEYF. As DNA, the CDR3 is TGCGCCAGCAGCTTATGGACTAGCGGGAGTGTGGAGTATTTT. The chain carries TRBV5-1 and TRBJ2-3; 13 bases fit TRBD2. The CDR3 sequence is 14 residues long. The ends lost 2 bases at V and 13 bases at J; junction bases unmatched: 7. Germline lookup yields CDR1 SGHRS and CDR2 YFSETQ.

The V and J genes are TRBV19 and TRBJ2-7, with 8 nucleotides matching TRBD1. Losses at the gene ends were 2 bases for V and 4 bases for J; bases not matched to a gene: 4. CDR3 size: 14 residues. CDR1 is LNHDA, CDR2 SQIVND, per germline (reference sequence). CDR3 coding DNA: TGTGCCAGTAGTATAACAGGGGGAGGATACGAGCAGTACTTC. Translated: CASSITGGGYEQYF.

This clone appeared a few times. The rearrangement uses TRBV18 and TRBJ1-2, with D maybe TRBD1 (6 bases). The CDR3 runs 14 residues. Germline V gene data show CDR1 as KGHSH and CDR2 as LQKENI. Trimming took 3 bases from V and 6 from J, leaving 14 bases between them. The CDR3 is CASSPEGYRDGYTF. CDR3 bases: TGTGCCAGCTCACCGGAAGGCTACAGGGATGGCTACACCTTC.

The V call is TRBV7-9, the J call TRBJ2-1; TRBD2 agrees at 10 bases. After removal of 7 bases from V and 3 bases from J, the junction contained 9 bases not matched to a gene. There are 16 residues in the CDR3. Looked up from germline, CDR1 is SEHNR and CDR2 is FQNEAQ (reference sequence). The CDR3 sequence is CASIPKGLAFYNEQFF. In DNA, the CDR3 is TGTGCCAGCATCCCTAAGGGACTAGCGTTCTACAATGAGCAGTTCTTC.

Here the CDR3 DNA reads TGTGCCAGCAGTCGTACAGGGTCGAGGTCGGCCCAGCATTTT. It yields the protein CASSRTGSRSAQHF. The chain employs TRBV6-5 and TRBJ1-5; D is perhaps TRBD1 (6 bases). The CDR3 spans 14 residues. Trimming removed 5 bases from V and 11 bases from J, with 19 bases in between. Germline V gene lookup returns CDR1 MNHEY and CDR2 SVGAGI.

The gene calls are TRBV10-2 and TRBJ2-3; D is unclear. V was clipped by 8 bases and J by 6 bases, with 12 bases between them. CDR1 and CDR2 (germline): WSHSY, SAAADI. This CDR3 contains 12 residues. CDR3 nucleotides: TGCGCCAGCCTTTCTACGGAGGATACGCAGTATTTT. Translation: CASLSTEDTQYF.

The chain employs TRBV2 and TRBJ1-1; 7 bases are a match to TRBD1. The CDR3 sequence is 14 residues long. Germline assignment: CDR1 SNHLY and CDR2 FYNNEI. V lost 8 bases and J lost 4; bases outside the gene matches: 10. Here the CDR3 reads CASQPTTGPTEAFF. The CDR3 nucleotides read TGTGCCAGCCAACCGACGACAGGGCCCACTGAAGCTTTCTTT.

J is TRBJ2-1 and V is TRBV4-1; TRBD2 might be the D (6 bases). V lost 0 bases, J lost 8 bases, and 17 bases lay in between. The CDR3 is 16 residues long. Germline CDR1 is MGHRA and CDR2 is YSYEKL. The CDR3 reads CASSQDGTSGGDEQFF. CDR3 DNA: TGCGCCAGCAGCCAAGATGGTACTTCCGGGGGTGATGAGCAGTTCTTC.

The gene calls are TRBV6-5 and TRBJ1-2; 11 nucleotides agree with TRBD1. Germline V gene lookup returns CDR1 MNHEY and CDR2 SVGAGI. Trimming took 8 bases from V and 7 from J; bases not matched to a gene: 6. The CDR3 has 13 amino acids. CDR3 sequence (DNA): TGTGCCAGCGGCTTTGGGACAGGGGGTGGCTACACCTTC. It encodes CASGFGTGGGYTF.

This sequence joins TRBV5-1 and TRBJ2-2; 8 bases line up with TRBD1. Germline CDR1 SGHRS, CDR2 YFSETQ. The length of the CDR3 is 16 residues. The V and J ends lost 0 bases and 4 bases, in that order; junction bases with no gene match: 5. CDR3 in DNA: TGCGCCAGCAGCTTGGATCAGGGGGCGGTCACCGGGGAGCTGTTTTTT. It specifies CASSLDQGAVTGELFF. The variable domain in full, completed from reference TRBV5-1 and TRBJ2-2, reads KAGVTQTPRYLIKTRGQQVTLSCSPISGHRSVSWYQQTPGQGLQFLFEYFSETQRNKGNFPGRFSGRQFSNSRSEMNVSTLELGDSALYLCASSLDQGAVTGELFFGEGSRLTVL.

The rearrangement uses TRBV12-5 and TRBJ1-1, with D maybe TRBD1 (5 bases). The CDR3 is made up of 15 amino acids. V lost 3 bases to trimming and J lost 6 bases, with 17 bases between them. CDR1 and CDR2 (germline): LGHNT, FRNRAP. The CDR3 region is CASGLAGLRHPEAFF. CDR3 DNA: TGTGCTAGTGGTTTAGCGGGGCTGCGTCATCCTGAAGCTTTCTTT.

V and J are TRBV18 and TRBJ1-1, with a weak D call TRBD1 (6 bases). The CDR3 is 14 amino acids. Germline CDR1 is KGHSH and CDR2 is LQKENI. V lost 3 bases and J lost 3, with 11 bases in between. CDR3 coding DNA: TGTGCCAGCTCACCCGGGGGGGCCCACACTGAAGCTTTCTTT. Translating gives CASSPGGAHTEAFF.

The V call is TRBV5-5, the J call TRBJ1-2; no reliable D call. The CDR3 consists of 16 residues. V dropped 3 bases and J dropped 3 bases, with 18 bases sitting between them. From germline, CDR1 is SGHKS and CDR2 YYEKEE (reference sequence). CDR3 coding DNA: TGTGCCAGCAGCTCGGGCCTTCGGGGAGAGGACTATGGCTACACCTTC. This encodes CASSSGLRGEDYGYTF. The entire variable domain, with the rest obtained from reference TRBV5-5 and TRBJ1-2, is as follows: DAGVTQSPTHLIKTRGQQVTLRCSPISGHKSVSWYQQVLGQGPQFIFQYYEKEERGRGNFPDRFSARQFPNYSSELNVNALLLGDSALYLCASSSGLRGEDYGYTFGSGTRLTVV.

The chain joins TRBV5-4 to TRBJ2-2; possibly TRBD2 for D (5 bases). Germline CDR1 is SGHNT and CDR2 is YYREEE (reference sequence). The CDR3 loop spans 17 amino acids. Between the trimmed V and J ends, which lost 5 bases and 2 bases, there was a span of 19 bases. In nucleotides, the CDR3 is TGTGCCAGCAGTAGTAGGAACCAGCGGACCAACACCGGGGAGCTGTTTTTT. The encoded protein is CASSSRNQRTNTGELFF.

V and J are TRBV7-3 and TRBJ1-1; D uncertain. The germline CDR1 and CDR2 sequences are SGHTA and FQGTGA. The CDR3 totals 14 residues. V was pared by 2 bases and J by 7 bases, with 14 bases between. The CDR3 bases are TGTGCCAGCAGCTTAGCCGGGATCTCTGGTGAAGCTTTCTTT. Translating gives CASSLAGISGEAFF.

The V call is TRBV7-9, the J call TRBJ1-1, with 7 bases identical to TRBD1. The V gene's germline CDR1 is SEHNR and CDR2 FQNEAQ (reference sequence). This CDR3 contains 14 residues. V lost 2 bases to trimming and J lost 1 base; unmatched junction nucleotides: 1. CDR3 DNA: TGTGCCAGCAGCTTAAACAGGGGGAACACTGAAGCTTTCTTT. Encoded protein: CASSLNRGNTEAFF. The full variable domain, completed using reference TRBV7-9 and TRBJ1-1, is DTGVSQNPRHKITKRGQNVTFRCDPISEHNRLYWYRQTLGQGPEFLTYFQNEAQLEKSRLLSDRFSAERPKGSFSTLEIQRTEQGDSAMYLCASSLNRGNTEAFFGQGTRLTVV.